Listed below are T cell receptor beta chains from one sample, sequenced in a study of post-analysis software for immune sequencing data. Each CDR3 protein is one row after TCRdb ran MiXCR on the PCR reads. This repertoire shows about 760,000 distinct CDR3 sequences, just under 30% found once; its top ten account for roughly 0.53%. Sequenced sample: blood. These TCRs come from a girl aged 5-17 years with multiple sclerosis. Both conserved end residues are part of each CDR3. A D gene is named only where the DNA matches it firmly. The listing skips clone size in some rows; elsewhere it reads once, few, many or a size class.

>.|TRBV5-5|TRBJ2-2|few
TGTGCCAGCAGCTTGGAACCCAGGGTGACCCCCGGGGAGCTGTTTTTT
CASSLEPRVTPGELFF
>.|TRBV6-1|TRBJ2-5|few
TGTGCCAGCACCTGGGACTACCAAGAGACCCAGTACTTC
CASTWDYQETQYF
>.|TRBV29-1|TRBJ2-1|.
TGCAGCGTTTTAGGGCCTGAGCAGTTCTTC
CSVLGPEQFF
>.|TRBV29-1|TRBJ2-6|once
TGCAGCGTTGATATCACTGGGGCCAACGTCCTGACTTTC
CSVDITGANVLTF
>.|TRBV29-1|TRBJ2-5|.
TGCAGCGTTGCCCCGGGACACAACCAAGAGACCCAGTACTTC
CSVAPGHNQETQYF
>TRBD1|TRBV29-1|TRBJ1-5|.
TGCAGCGCCCGAGGGACAGGGTTCAATCAGCCCCGGCATTTT
CSARGTGFNQPRHF
>TRBD1|TRBV7-2|TRBJ1-4|.
TGTGCCAGCAGCTTGACACAGGGGTCGGGCGAAAAACTGTTTTTT
CASSLTQGSGEKLFF
>.|TRBV15|TRBJ1-1|few
TGTGCCACCAGCAGAGCCGGGGGGGGAAGGGAAGCTTTCTTT
CATSRAGGGREAFF
>.|TRBV4-1|TRBJ2-7|.
TGCGCCAGCAGCCAAGAGGGAGTCTACGAGCAGTACTTC
CASSQEGVYEQYF
>.|TRBV28|TRBJ2-5|.
TGTGCCAGCAGTTTAGTCGGGACTCTCCAAGAGACCCAGTACTTC
CASSLVGTLQETQYF
>.|TRBV29-1|TRBJ2-7|many
TGCAGCGGTACCAGGGGTCCAGCCTACGAGCAGTACTTC
CSGTRGPAYEQYF
>.|TRBV2|TRBJ1-1|few
TGTGCGACCACAGGGATAGAAGCTTTCTTT
CATTGIEAFF
>.|TRBV20-1|TRBJ2-1|few
TGCAGTGCTAGTAAGACGGGGTTCTCCTACAATGAGCAGTTCTTC
CSASKTGFSYNEQFF
>.|TRBV6-1|TRBJ2-1|.
TGTGCCAGCAGTGAAGCAGAAGCATGGGAGCAGTTCTTC
CASSEAEAWEQFF
>TRBD2|TRBV27|TRBJ2-1|.
TGTGCCAGCAGTTTATTTCCTAGCGGGGAATACAATGAGCAGTTCTTC
CASSLFPSGEYNEQFF
>.|TRBV20-1|TRBJ1-5|.
TGCAGTGCTAGTTACAGGGATTTAAGCAATCAGCCCCAGCATTTT
CSASYRDLSNQPQHF
>.|TRBV7-3|TRBJ2-5|few
TGTGCCAGCAGCCTAGGGCGTTCGTCCTACAATGAGCAGTACTTC
CASSLGRSSYNEQYF
>.|TRBV28|TRBJ2-2|.
TGTGCCAGCAGTTTATTTCGGACCAGGGTTCGGGAGCTGTTTTTT
CASSLFRTRVRELFF
>.|TRBV6-2/TRBV6-3|TRBJ1-2|few
TGTGCCAGCGGACAGACCTACTATGGCTACACCTTC
CASGQTYYGYTF
>.|TRBV18|TRBJ1-1|.
TGTGCCAGCTCAGCGACGGAAATGAACACTGAAGCTTTCTTT
CASSATEMNTEAFF
>.|TRBV5-1|TRBJ2-1|.
TGCGCCAGCAGCTTGGGACAGGGAGGTCTAAATGAGCAGTTCTTC
CASSLGQGGLNEQFF
>TRBD1|TRBV20-1|TRBJ2-1|few
TGCAGTGCTAGAGGGGACAGCTCCTACAATGAGCAGTTCTTC
CSARGDSSYNEQFF
>TRBD1|TRBV28|TRBJ2-6|.
TGTGCCAGCAGGCCCAGCACAGGGGCCAGCTCTGGGGCCAACGTCCTGACTTTC
CASRPSTGASSGANVLTF
>.|TRBV6-2/TRBV6-3|TRBJ2-6|few
TGTGCCAGCAGTTATTCGGACAGTAGCTCTGGGGCCAACGTCCTGACTTTC
CASSYSDSSSGANVLTF
>.|TRBV7-9|TRBJ2-5|.
TGTGCCAGCAGCTTAGGGGCGGCTAGCGCGGAGTACTTC
CASSLGAASAEYF
>TRBD1|TRBV12-3/TRBV12-4|TRBJ2-2|few
TGTGCCAGCAGTTTGGGGACAGGGCGGACCGGGGAGCTGTTTTTT
CASSLGTGRTGELFF
>.|TRBV6-1|TRBJ2-7|.
TGTGCCAGCAGTGCTGCGACAGAGCTCTACGAGCAGTACTTC
CASSAATELYEQYF
>.|TRBV15|TRBJ1-5|.
TGTGCCACCAGCAGCCGCAGGGCTGACAATCAGCCCCAGCATTTT
CATSSRRADNQPQHF
>.|TRBV27|TRBJ2-6|many
TGTGCCAGCAGTTTATCGGGGTTTTTTAGGGCCAACGTCCTGACTTTC
CASSLSGFFRANVLTF
>.|TRBV20-1|TRBJ1-2|once
TGCAGTACTAGAGACCTCGCAGTCGCGATAGACTATGGCTACACCTTC
CSTRDLAVAIDYGYTF
>.|TRBV28|TRBJ2-1|.
TGTGCCAGCAGCTTCCTGACTCGAAACTACAATGAGCAGTTCTTC
CASSFLTRNYNEQFF
>TRBD2|TRBV6-6|TRBJ2-1|.
TGTACCAGCACTAGACTAGCGGCCGTCGATGAGCAGTTCTTC
CTSTRLAAVDEQFF
>TRBD2|TRBV7-2|TRBJ2-5|.
TGTGCCAGCAGCCCATCAAGAGGACTAGGGGAAGAGACCCAGTACTTC
CASSPSRGLGEETQYF
>.|TRBV12-3/TRBV12-4|TRBJ2-6|many
TGTGCCAGCAGGGCGGGACGCGCCTTCTCTGGGGCCAACGTCCTGACTTTC
CASRAGRAFSGANVLTF
>TRBD2|TRBV6-5|TRBJ2-7|.
TGTGCCAGCAGTTACGGGGCGGGAGGGCACTACGAGCAGTACTTC
CASSYGAGGHYEQYF
>.|TRBV9|TRBJ2-7|.
TGTGCCAGCAGCGTAGAGGGCCACGAGCAGTACTTC
CASSVEGHEQYF
>.|TRBV5-1|TRBJ2-5|.
TGCGCCAGCAGCTTTAGACAGGCGGGCCTAGAGACCCAGTACTTC
CASSFRQAGLETQYF
>TRBD2|TRBV20-1|TRBJ2-5|few
TGCAGTGCTAAAAAGATAGCGGGAGTGGTGCGAGAGACCCAGTACTTC
CSAKKIAGVVRETQYF
>.|TRBV2|TRBJ2-5|few
TGTGCCAGCAGTTTACCTTCAGGGGTCCAAGAGACCCAGTACTTC
CASSLPSGVQETQYF
>.|TRBV25-1|TRBJ2-1|.
TGTGCCAGCAACGGAATTAACTACAATGAGCAGTTCTTC
CASNGINYNEQFF
>.|TRBV28|TRBJ2-1|.
TGTGCCAGCAGTTTACCCCTGGCAGGGAGCTCCTACAACGAGCAGTTCTTC
CASSLPLAGSSYNEQFF
>TRBD2|TRBV18|TRBJ2-7|.
TGTGCCAGCTCACCGCCTGGCCCGACTAGCGGGAGCTACGAGCAGTACTTC
CASSPPGPTSGSYEQYF
>.|TRBV2|TRBJ1-5|.
TGTGCCAGCAGTGAAGGTCCGGGGGGCATGCAGCCCCAGCATTTT
CASSEGPGGMQPQHF
>.|TRBV20-1|TRBJ1-2|few
TGCAGTGCCCCGACAGGAAACTATGGCTACACCTTC
CSAPTGNYGYTF
>.|TRBV3-1|TRBJ1-5|once
TGTGCCAGCAGCCAAGGGGGGGCGAGCAATCAGCCCCAGCATTTT
CASSQGGASNQPQHF
>.|TRBV5-1|TRBJ2-1|.
TGCGCCAGCAGCTTGGGGGTTACTAGCTCCTACAATGAGCAGTTCTTC
CASSLGVTSSYNEQFF
>TRBD2|TRBV6-6|TRBJ2-3|.
TGTGCCAGCAACCCAGCGGGAGGGGCAGATACGCAGTATTTT
CASNPAGGADTQYF
>.|TRBV7-6|TRBJ2-7|.
TGTGCCAGCAGCTTAGGGGTCGGAACCTCCGAGCAGTACTTC
CASSLGVGTSEQYF
>.|TRBV5-1|TRBJ2-1|few
TGCGCCAGCAGCGCCGGACCTACCAATGAGCAGTTCTTC
CASSAGPTNEQFF